The clone carrying this TCR beta chain was counted at least ten times. Antigen unknown. V lost 5 bases and J lost 3; bases outside the gene matches: 5. CDR3 length equals 14 residues. The V gene's germline CDR1 is SGHTA and CDR2 FQGNSA. Healthy Caucasians were all of the donors. The sample originates from a study of identical twins. Study outcomes and limitations: Abundant cord blood beta clonotypes carried fewer insertions; memory repertoires showed none.

With template switching, a universal primer site was added, and the cDNA carried unique molecular identifiers. Each CDR3 protein is one row after TCRdb ran MiXCR on the 5' RACE reads. The repertoire includes approximately 230,000 distinct CDR3 sequences, about 14% of them detected once, and under 9.5% sits in the top ten. The TCR sequence derives from a woman younger than 35 in good health. The chain joins TRBV7-2 to TRBJ1-1; 8 nucleotides agree with TRBD1. The sequenced sample consisted of memory (CD45RO+) T cells sorted from blood. CDR3: CASSKTGVDTEAFF. CDR3 DNA sequence: TGTGCCAGCAGCAAGACAGGGGTTGACACTGAAGCTTTCTTT. The whole variable domain, filled in from reference TRBV7-2 and TRBJ1-1, reads GAGVSQSPSNKVTEKGKDVELRCDPISGHTALYWYRQSLGQGLEFLIYFQGNSAPDKSGLPSDRFSAERTGGSVSTLTIQRTQQEDSAVYLCASSKTGVDTEAFFGQGTRLTVV.